These 20 T cell receptor beta chains share one sample of origin, sequenced in a study of identical twins. One entry per CDR3 protein results from TCRdb running MiXCR on the 5' RACE reads. Of 1.5 million to 2 million distinct CDR3 sequences listed, about 31% are singletons. The sample comprised cord blood. The receptors derive from a newborn girl in good health.

This chain connects TRBV20-1 to TRBJ2-3; D remains unclear. Trimming removed 3 bases from V and 9 bases from J, with 10 bases in between. Germline V lookup: CDR1 DFQATT, CDR2 SNEGSKA (reference sequence). The CDR3 extends over 11 amino acids. This chain's CDR3 is CSASPQVTQYF. The CDR3 DNA follows: TGCAGTGCTAGCCCCCAGGTGACGCAGTATTTT.

This CDR3 is CASSSSWTAGKLFF. Here the CDR3 DNA reads TGTGCCAGCAGTTCATCCTGGACAGCCGGAAAACTGTTTTTT. The gene calls are TRBV25-1 and TRBJ1-4; TRBD1 is a possible D gene (6 bases). The germline V gene has CDR1 MGHDK and CDR2 SYGVNS. Trimming took off 5 bases at V and 10 bases at J, with 17 bases between the two ends. The CDR3 consists of 14 residues.

This clonotype was recorded a few times. The V and J genes are TRBV20-1 and TRBJ1-5; TRBD1 matches 7 bases. This CDR3 region has 13 residues. V lost 6 bases and J lost 5; bases outside the gene matches: 7. The V gene's germline CDR1 is DFQATT and CDR2 SNEGSKA (reference sequence). CDR3 sequence reads: CSANRGRDQPQHF. The CDR3, as DNA: TGCAGTGCAAACAGGGGACGGGATCAGCCCCAGCATTTT.

The CDR3 region is CASGSSGGAYNEQYF. The CDR3 coding sequence is TGTGCTAGTGGATCTAGCGGGGGGGCATACAATGAGCAGTACTTC. This chain connects TRBV12-5 to TRBJ2-1; 12 bases map to TRBD2. The better agreement between TRBJ2-7 and the DNA end casts doubt on the J call. Germline V gene lookup returns CDR1 LGHNT and CDR2 FRNRAP. This CDR3 spans 15 amino acids.

The V and J genes are TRBV20-1 and TRBJ2-7; D call uncertain. Per germline, CDR1 DFQATT and CDR2 SNEGSKA (reference sequence). V was cut by 0 bases and J by 0 bases, with 15 bases left in between. The CDR3 is made up of 16 amino acids. Here the CDR3 DNA reads TGCAGTGCTAGAGATATTAACAGCCGCAGCTCCTACGAGCAGTACTTC. Translating gives CSARDINSRSSYEQYF.

In this sample, this clonotype turned up once. This chain joins TRBV6-6 and TRBJ2-3; TRBD1 agrees at 12 bases. The CDR3 runs to 14 residues. Unmatched junction bases numbered 3, after V lost 7 bases and J lost 4 bases. Germline V gives CDR1 MNHNY, CDR2 SVGAGI (reference sequence). Written as DNA, the CDR3 is TGTGCCAGCACTGGGACAGGGGGCCCAGATACGCAGTATTTT. It translates to CASTGTGGPDTQYF.

V gene TRBV20-1 combines with J gene TRBJ1-1, with D possibly TRBD1 on 5 matching bases. This CDR3 is built from 14 residues. Per the germline V gene, CDR1 is DFQATT and CDR2 is SNEGSKA (reference sequence). V lost 6 bases and J lost 0, with 14 bases in between. CDR3 sequence: CSAPVGGMNTEAFF. CDR3 coding DNA: TGCAGTGCCCCTGTTGGGGGAATGAACACTGAAGCTTTCTTT.

Remarks on this clonotype: This clone may be a read error of a much larger clone one base away. The chain combines TRBV20-1 with TRBJ2-1, with a tentative D call TRBD2 (6 bases). Germline V lookup: CDR1 DFQATT, CDR2 SNEGSKA (reference sequence). This CDR3 spans 14 amino acids. V gave up 3 bases and J gave up 0 bases, with 9 bases separating them. This CDR3 reads CSASLARSYNEQFF. The DNA for the CDR3 is TGCAGTGCTAGTCTAGCGCGCTCCTACAATGAGCAGTTCTTC.

The J gene is TRBJ2-5, the V gene TRBV27, with D unclear. With 5 bases removed from V and 0 bases from J, the gap between germline ends came to 10 bases. This CDR3 comprises 14 residues. The germline V gene encodes CDR1 MNHEY and CDR2 SMNVEV (reference sequence). CDR3 coding DNA: TGTGCCAGCAGTCCTGATCCGTACCAAGAGACCCAGTACTTC. The encoded protein is CASSPDPYQETQYF.

The chain joins TRBV7-2 to TRBJ2-5, with D possibly TRBD2 on 5 matching bases. The V gene's germline CDR1 is SGHTA and CDR2 FQGNSA. The V end lost 0 bases, the J end lost 1 base, and 12 bases lay between the germline ends. This CDR3 spans 16 amino acids. CDR3 DNA sequence: TGTGCCAGCAGCTTAGCCGGGGTCGGCATCCAAGAGACCCAGTACTTC. It specifies CASSLAGVGIQETQYF.

This clonotype occurred a few times. This sequence joins TRBV27 and TRBJ1-6, with 7 bases that match TRBD1. With 6 bases clipped from V and 7 bases from J, the junction kept 3 bases outside the gene matches. Germline V gene lookup returns CDR1 MNHEY and CDR2 SMNVEV (reference sequence). The CDR3 length is 13 residues. The CDR3: CASRGQLNSPLHF. CDR3 nucleotide sequence: TGTGCCAGCAGGGGACAGTTAAATTCACCCCTCCACTTT.

The chain combines TRBV3-1 with TRBJ2-5; D remains ambiguous. The assigned J gene may be wrong: the sequence end matches TRBJ2-7 better. Germline V CDR1 and CDR2: LGHDT, YNNKEL (reference sequence). The length of the CDR3 is 15 residues. The CDR3 protein is CASSHLGPRRTEQYF. Here the CDR3 DNA reads TGTGCCAGCAGCCACCTCGGGCCTCGAAGGACCGAGCAGTACTTC.

The chain recombines TRBV15 with TRBJ2-5; a possible D gene is TRBD1 (6 bases). Germline lookup yields CDR1 LNHNV and CDR2 YYDKDF (reference sequence). V lost 4 bases, J lost 2 bases, and 17 bases lay in between. The CDR3 runs 16 residues. For the CDR3, the DNA is TGTGCCACCAGCATTACAGGGATGGCCCTACAAGAGACCCAGTACTTC. Translation: CATSITGMALQETQYF. The full variable domain, in which reference TRBV15 and TRBJ2-5 provide the parts outside the CDR3, is DAMVIQNPRYQVTQFGKPVTLSCSQTLNHNVMYWYQQKSSQAPKLLFHYYDKDFNNEADTPDNFQSRRPNTSFCFLDIRSPGLGDTAMYLCATSITGMALQETQYFGPGTRLLVL.

This clonotype was seen only a few times. The chain couples TRBV5-1 to TRBJ2-1; 8 nucleotides match TRBD1. With 5 bases clipped from V and 4 bases from J, the junction kept 11 bases outside the gene matches. The CDR3 runs to 16 residues. The germline gives CDR1 SGHRS, CDR2 YFSETQ. CDR3 nucleotides: TGCGCCAGCAGGGGAACCGGGACAGGTATTTACAATGAGCAGTTCTTC. Encoded protein: CASRGTGTGIYNEQFF.

The rearrangement links TRBV20-1 to TRBJ2-1, with D perhaps matching TRBD2 (6 bases). V lost 2 bases and J lost 4, with 15 bases in between. Germline V gene data show CDR1 as DFQATT and CDR2 as SNEGSKA (reference sequence). The CDR3 has 15 amino acids. CDR3: CSARRPGAPYNEQFF. The CDR3 DNA reads as TGCAGTGCTAGAAGACCGGGAGCCCCATACAATGAGCAGTTCTTC.

This clonotype was observed a few times. This chain links TRBV10-3 with TRBJ2-5, with a possible D match to TRBD1 (6 bases). There are 15 residues in the CDR3. The V end was cut by 6 bases, the J end by 2 bases, with 16 bases between. Germline V gene sequence: CDR1 ENHRY, CDR2 SYGVKD. The CDR3 bases are TGTGCCATCAGCCAGTGGGGAGACAGGCAAGAGACCCAGTACTTC. Translated, it gives CAISQWGDRQETQYF.

This clonotype was counted between two and nine times. The chain carries TRBV5-1 and TRBJ2-3, with D possibly being TRBD1 (6 bases). The germline CDR1 and CDR2 sequences are SGHRS and YFSETQ. CDR3 length: 15 residues. V was trimmed by 5 bases and J by 0 bases, leaving 13 bases between them. The CDR3 is CASSPTGWSTDTQYF. The CDR3, as DNA: TGCGCCAGCAGTCCTACAGGGTGGAGCACAGATACGCAGTATTTT.

The chain carries TRBV4-1 and TRBJ2-1; either TRBD1 or TRBD2 may supply D (5 bases each). The germline gives CDR1 MGHRA, CDR2 YSYEKL. Trimming left V 0 bases short and J 6 bases short, with 12 bases between. The length of the CDR3 is 15 residues. The CDR3: CASSQDGRGANEQFF. Here the CDR3 DNA reads TGCGCCAGCAGCCAAGATGGGAGAGGGGCCAATGAGCAGTTCTTC.

V usage is TRBV7-8 and J usage is TRBJ2-7; TRBD2 matches at 12 bases. The CDR3 is made up of 16 amino acids. The germline V gene encodes CDR1 SGHVS and CDR2 FQNEAQ. V shed 4 bases, J shed 2 bases, and the junction held 6 bases outside the gene matches. The CDR3 DNA reads as TGTGCCAGCAGCTCCGGGACTAGCGGGTCAGCCTACGAGCAGTACTTC. It encodes CASSSGTSGSAYEQYF.

The genes are TRBV20-1 and TRBJ2-3, with a tentative D call TRBD2 (5 bases). Germline CDR1 and CDR2: DFQATT and SNEGSKA (reference sequence). The germline V and J ends were trimmed by 1 base and 0 bases, with 11 bases remaining between them. The CDR3 covers 15 residues. CDR3 region: CSARAAVVSTDTQYF. CDR3 DNA sequence: TGCAGTGCTAGAGCAGCGGTAGTTAGCACAGATACGCAGTATTTT.